This passage covers 18 T cell receptor beta chains from one sample sequenced in a study of shared T cell receptors in the human thymus. Assay: immunoSEQ multiplex PCR; the TCRdb copy retains only in-frame clones and omits some. Altogether 500,000 to 550,000 clones are present, around 78% being singletons, with the ten largest covering about 0.012%. The same specimen was also included in a second study, on human thymus T cells.

The sample taken for sequencing was thymocytes. The receptors shown here come from a boy in the first two years of life with a congenital heart defect.

This clone showed up just once. The genes are TRBV27 and TRBJ1-1; D is unresolved. The CDR3 is 13 amino acids. Trimming pared 6 bases from V and 1 base from J, leaving 9 bases between. Germline V gives CDR1 MNHEY, CDR2 SMNVEV (reference sequence). In DNA form, the CDR3 reads TGTGCCAGCAGGGTCGAGAAGAACACTGAAGCTTTCTTT. As protein: CASRVEKNTEAFF.

This chain connects TRBV27 to TRBJ2-1; the D gene is possibly TRBD2 (6 bases). Germline CDR1 is MNHEY and CDR2 is SMNVEV (reference sequence). This CDR3 comprises 17 residues. The ends were cut back, 5 bases at V and 2 bases at J, with 19 bases in the middle. DNA of the CDR3: TGTGCCAGCAGTCACCGGGACTCCCAAACCGCCTACAATGAGCAGTTCTTC. Its protein is CASSHRDSQTAYNEQFF.

The V gene is TRBV7-3, the J gene TRBJ2-4; 7 nucleotides align to TRBD2. Trimming took 3 bases from V and 6 from J; bases not matched to a gene: 8. From germline, CDR1 is SGHTA and CDR2 FQGTGA. The CDR3 totals 15 residues. CDR3 nucleotide sequence: TGTGCCAGCAGCTTGTGGGAGGGATCGGGAAACATTCAGTACTTC. Its translation is CASSLWEGSGNIQYF.

About this clone itself: Other nucleotide sequences from this sample produce the same CDR3. The genes are TRBV19 and TRBJ2-5; D call uncertain. CDR1 is LNHDA and CDR2 is SQIVND in the germline V gene (reference sequence). This CDR3 contains 12 residues. Between the trimmed V and J ends, which lost 3 bases and 4 bases, there was a span of 6 bases. CDR3 sequence: CASSINRETQYF. The CDR3 nucleotides are TGTGCCAGTAGTATTAATCGAGAGACCCAGTACTTC.

The chain joins TRBV7-9 to TRBJ2-3, with TRBD2 matching over 11 bases. The CDR3 has 19 residues. The trim removed 6 bases at V and 5 bases at J, leaving 19 bases unmatched. Germline CDR1 is SEHNR and CDR2 is FQNEAQ (reference sequence). The CDR3 here is CASSLGGTSGPLGEDTQYF. The CDR3 region has the DNA TGTGCCAGCAGTTTGGGGGGGACTAGCGGTCCTCTGGGGGAAGATACGCAGTATTTT.

The V and J genes are TRBV19 and TRBJ1-2; 7 nucleotides agree with TRBD1. Germline CDR1 and CDR2: LNHDA and SQIVND (reference sequence). This CDR3 is built from 17 residues. With V trimmed by 2 bases and J by 1 base, 10 bases remained unmatched. The chain's CDR3 is CASSIKGRDRHNYGYTF. CDR3 nucleotide sequence: TGTGCCAGTAGTATAAAAGGGCGGGACAGACATAACTATGGCTACACCTTC.

This clone was picked up a small number of times. In DNA form, the CDR3 reads TGCGCCAGCAGCCAAGGTCACGGACAGGGGGAACACGAGCAGTACTTC. This translates into CASSQGHGQGEHEQYF. The rearrangement joins TRBV4-1 to TRBJ2-7, with TRBD1 identical over 10 bases. Germline CDR1 MGHRA, CDR2 YSYEKL. J lost 5 bases, V lost 1 base, and 8 bases had no gene match. This CDR3 is built from 16 residues.

A few counts support this clone. Here the CDR3 reads CAISDGHRSTDTQYF. In DNA form, the CDR3 reads TGTGCCATCAGTGATGGGCACAGGAGTACAGATACGCAGTATTTT. The chain joins TRBV10-3 to TRBJ2-3; D might be TRBD1 (5 bases). The length of the CDR3 is 15 residues. Trimming stripped 3 bases from V and 3 bases from J, with 13 bases between. Germline loops: CDR1 ENHRY, CDR2 SYGVKD.

The rearrangement links TRBV5-8 to TRBJ2-3, with 9 bases aligning to TRBD2. CDR1 and CDR2 (germline): SGHTS, YDEGEE. V dropped 0 bases and J dropped 0; count of bases not matched to a gene: 2. This CDR3 comprises 16 residues. CDR3 DNA: TGTGCCAGCAGCTTGGTACTAGCGGGTAGCACAGATACGCAGTATTTT. This translates into CASSLVLAGSTDTQYF.

The table lists this clone with a count of one. This CDR3 is CASSLDRAPNTEAFF. CDR3 in DNA: TGCGCCAGCAGCTTGGACAGGGCCCCGAACACTGAAGCTTTCTTT. The chain couples TRBV5-1 to TRBJ1-1; a possible D gene is TRBD1 (6 bases). This CDR3 contains 15 residues. The germline V and J ends were trimmed by 0 bases and 1 base, with 10 bases remaining between them. In germline, CDR1 is SGHRS, CDR2 YFSETQ.

This chain uses TRBV12-5 with TRBJ2-3, with D hard to call. The CDR3 is 12 residues long. V was cut by 5 bases and J by 7 bases, with 10 bases left in between. Per germline, CDR1 LGHNT and CDR2 FRNRAP. This chain's CDR3 is CASGVTWHTQYF. CDR3 nucleotide sequence: TGTGCTAGTGGTGTCACATGGCATACGCAGTATTTT.

The rearrangement uses TRBV14 and TRBJ2-1; 10 bases agree with TRBD1. CDR3 length equals 14 residues. CDR1 and CDR2 from the germline V gene are SGHDN and FVKESK. V was pared by 4 bases and J by 7 bases, with 4 bases of the junction left unmatched. The CDR3 loop is CASSLRQGANEQFF. The CDR3 region has the DNA TGTGCCAGCAGCCTTCGACAGGGGGCGAATGAGCAGTTCTTC.

The rearrangement uses TRBV11-3 and TRBJ2-1, with 11 bases lining up with TRBD2. Losses at the gene ends were 1 base for V and 7 bases for J; bases not matched to a gene: 9. Germline CDR1 is SGHNT and CDR2 is YENEEA. The CDR3 is made up of 17 amino acids. DNA of the CDR3: TGTGCCAGCAGCTTAGTAATTAGCGGGAGGGGATGGAATGAGCAGTTCTTC. Translated: CASSLVISGRGWNEQFF.

This chain joins TRBV6-1 and TRBJ1-1, with 12 bases that match TRBD1. This CDR3 region has 18 residues. The V gene's germline CDR1 is MNHNS and CDR2 SASEGT. V lost 3 bases, J lost 0 bases, and 8 bases stayed unmatched. DNA for the CDR3: TGTGCCAGCAGTGAGGGCTCCGGGACAGGGGGCCTGAACACTGAAGCTTTCTTT. This encodes CASSEGSGTGGLNTEAFF.

The chain has TRBV4-3 and TRBJ2-7; 7 bases map to TRBD1. Germline V lookup: CDR1 LGHNA, CDR2 YSLEER. The length of the CDR3 is 15 residues. After removal of 4 bases from V and 7 bases from J, the junction contained 13 bases not matched to a gene. CDR3 in amino acids: CASSPTGAELEEQYF. As DNA, the CDR3 is TGCGCCAGCAGCCCAACAGGGGCTGAACTTGAAGAGCAGTACTTC.

The chain links TRBV9 to TRBJ1-2; D remains unclear. Deletions cut 0 bases from V and 8 bases from J, with 20 bases between. CDR1 SGDLS and CDR2 YYNGEE come from the germline V gene. The CDR3 extends over 16 amino acids. CDR3 residues: CASSVVAAGNKKGYTF. The CDR3 DNA reads as TGTGCCAGCAGCGTAGTCGCGGCGGGAAATAAAAAGGGCTACACCTTC.

J is TRBJ2-7 and V is TRBV29-1; 7 bases align to TRBD1. The V and J ends lost 7 bases and 1 base, in that order; junction bases with no gene match: 13. Per the germline V gene, CDR1 is SQVTM and CDR2 is ANQGSEA. The CDR3 is 15 residues long. This chain's CDR3 is CSALLRRGQSYEQYF. DNA for the CDR3: TGCAGCGCCCTTCTCCGACGGGGACAGTCCTACGAGCAGTACTTC.

The chain carries TRBV18 and TRBJ2-2, with 10 bases aligning to TRBD2. The CDR3 runs 15 residues. The germline CDR1 and CDR2 sequences are KGHSH and LQKENI. The trim removed 6 bases at V and 5 bases at J, leaving 6 bases unmatched. This CDR3 is CASSLGLAETGELFF. DNA for the CDR3: TGTGCCAGCTCCCTTGGACTAGCGGAGACCGGGGAGCTGTTTTTT.